The 30 T cell receptor beta chains given below trace back to one sample, sequenced in a study of T-cell reconstitution after alpha-beta-depleted transplantation in children. Unique molecular identifiers were used in preparing the TCRbeta library. One entry per CDR3 protein results from TCRdb running MiXCR on the PCR reads. The sample holds about 540,000 distinct CDR3 sequences, 15% to 20% seen once. The sample was PBMCs from the stem cell graft donor, taken from the stem cell graft. The receptors originated from a human donor who donated a stem cell graft to a child with acute lymphoblastic leukemia.

This CDR3 is CSAQFPGTSGEPPGTQYF. CDR3 DNA: TGCAGTGCGCAGTTTCCCGGGACTAGCGGGGAACCCCCCGGGACCCAGTACTTC. V usage is TRBV20-1 and J usage is TRBJ2-5, with 13 bases lining up with TRBD2. The CDR3 loop spans 18 amino acids. Germline V lookup: CDR1 DFQATT, CDR2 SNEGSKA (reference sequence). With V trimmed by 6 bases and J by 7 bases, 20 bases remained unmatched.

The chain has TRBV6-1 and TRBJ1-3, with 9 bases identical to TRBD1. Germline CDR1 is MNHNS and CDR2 is SASEGT. This CDR3 comprises 15 residues. The V and J ends lost 7 bases and 2 bases, in that order; junction bases with no gene match: 6. CDR3 residues: CASTLTGGPGNTIYF. The DNA of the CDR3 is TGTGCCAGCACCTTGACAGGGGGTCCTGGAAACACCATATATTTT.

The chain employs TRBV7-6 and TRBJ1-4; a possible D gene is TRBD1 (6 bases). V lost 4 bases, J lost 8 bases, and 14 bases lay in between. The CDR3 length is 14 residues. CDR1 and CDR2 from the germline V gene are SGHVS and FNYEAQ. DNA for the CDR3: TGTGCCAGCAGCTCCACAGGGTGGGCCGAAAAACTGTTTTTT. Its protein product is CASSSTGWAEKLFF.

CDR3 sequence reads: CSARQQETQAFF. CDR3 DNA: TGCAGTGCTAGACAGCAGGAGACGCAAGCTTTCTTT. This chain links TRBV20-1 with TRBJ1-1; D is unclear. Trimming removed 2 bases at V and 9 bases at J, with 13 bases between. Germline CDR1 and CDR2: DFQATT and SNEGSKA (reference sequence). The length of the CDR3 is 12 residues.

This clonotype was observed a handful of times. The chain recombines TRBV3-1 with TRBJ2-7; D is tentatively TRBD1 or TRBD2 (5 bases each). This CDR3 comprises 14 residues. V dropped 4 bases and J dropped 6 bases, with 16 bases sitting between them. Germline CDR1 LGHDT, CDR2 YNNKEL (reference sequence). This chain's CDR3 is CASSPPGPYGEQYF. The CDR3 nucleotides are TGTGCCAGCAGCCCTCCGGGACCGTATGGCGAGCAGTACTTC.

This clonotype was recorded a few times. The chain links TRBV9 to TRBJ2-6; D uncertain. Looked up from germline, CDR1 is SGDLS and CDR2 is YYNGEE. CDR3 length: 17 residues. V was trimmed by 4 bases and J by 0 bases, leaving 14 bases between them. CDR3 sequence reads: CASSFAGPSSGANVLTF. The CDR3 DNA sequence: TGTGCCAGCAGCTTCGCCGGGCCCAGCTCTGGGGCCAACGTCCTGACTTTC.

The chain recombines TRBV6-1 with TRBJ2-7, with D perhaps matching TRBD1 (5 bases). The CDR3 is made up of 13 amino acids. V shed 9 bases and J shed 1 base, with 13 bases lying between them. Germline CDR1 and CDR2: MNHNS and SASEGT. As DNA, the CDR3 is TGTGCCAGTTCCGAACAGGTATCCTACGAGCAGTACTTC. This codes for CASSEQVSYEQYF.

This clonotype has more than one count but fewer than ten. The chain links TRBV4-1 to TRBJ2-7, with 13 positions matching TRBD2. With 4 bases clipped from V and 7 bases from J, the junction kept 4 bases outside the gene matches. This CDR3 region has 14 residues. Germline CDR1 MGHRA, CDR2 YSYEKL. CDR3 bases: TGCGCCAGCAGCCCCCGACTAGCGGGAGGTGAGCAGTACTTC. It translates to CASSPRLAGGEQYF.

As regards this clonotype: At one end the junction does not follow the germline gene, possibly because of a read error. V and J are TRBV5-1 and TRBJ1-1, with D unresolved. This CDR3 spans 14 amino acids. Germline V CDR1 and CDR2: SGHRS, YFSETQ. The chain's CDR3 is CANSRVGGNTEAFF. The CDR3 DNA is TGCGCCAACAGCCGGGTCGGCGGGAACACTGAAGCTTTCTTT.

The chain recombines TRBV12-3 or TRBV12-4 with TRBJ2-5, with TRBD2 matching over 9 bases. V was clipped by 4 bases and J by 5 bases; unmatched bases: 5. This CDR3 has 14 amino acids. CDR3 protein: CASSWSSGTETQYF. Written as DNA, the CDR3 is TGTGCCAGCAGTTGGTCTAGCGGGACGGAGACCCAGTACTTC.

The gene calls are TRBV5-6 and TRBJ1-2; D is undetermined. This CDR3 has 11 amino acids. Germline V gene data show CDR1 as SGHDT and CDR2 as YYEEEE. Trimming pared 0 bases from V and 6 bases from J, leaving 3 bases between. The CDR3 nucleotides are TGTGCCAGCAGCTTGGCGAATGGCTACACCTTC. This translates into CASSLANGYTF. Supplemented by reference TRBV5-6 and TRBJ1-2, the full variable domain reads DAGVTQSPTHLIKTRGQQVTLRCSPKSGHDTVSWYQQALGQGPQFIFQYYEEEERQRGNFPDRFSGHQFPNYSSELNVNALLLGDSALYLCASSLANGYTFGSGTRLTVV.

The V gene is TRBV7-2, the J gene TRBJ2-1, with D perhaps matching TRBD1 (6 bases). Germline V gene sequence: CDR1 SGHTA, CDR2 FQGNSA. The CDR3 is made up of 13 amino acids. The V gene lost 5 bases and the J gene lost 9 bases, with 14 bases spanning the gap. This CDR3 reads CASSLRGGVEQFF. In DNA form, the CDR3 reads TGTGCCAGCAGCCTAAGAGGGGGAGTTGAGCAGTTCTTC.

The sample holds a few counts of this clonotype. CDR3 in DNA: TGTGCCAGCAGCCTAAACGACCACAATGAGCAGTTCTTC. Its protein product is CASSLNDHNEQFF. The chain has TRBV3-1 and TRBJ2-1, with no clear D. CDR1 is LGHDT and CDR2 is YNNKEL in the germline V gene (reference sequence). The CDR3 sequence is 13 residues long. With 4 bases removed from V and 5 bases from J, the gap between germline ends came to 9 bases.

The CDR3 DNA follows: TGCGCCAGCAGCTTGGTTGGGGGGGATAATCAGCCCCAGCATTTT. Translation gives CASSLVGGDNQPQHF. The gene calls are TRBV5-1 and TRBJ1-5, with D perhaps matching TRBD1 (5 bases). Looked up from germline, CDR1 is SGHRS and CDR2 is YFSETQ. V gave up 0 bases and J gave up 4 bases, with 11 bases separating them. The CDR3 runs to 15 residues.

This chain uses TRBV21-1 with TRBJ2-2; the tabulated D call, TRBD1, remains unverified against the DNA. TRBV21-1 is marked as a pseudogene. CDR3 length equals 18 residues. The CDR3 nucleotides read TGTGCCAGCAGCAGCGGGACAGGGACGTGTCCGGGAACCGGGGAGCTGTTTTTT. Translated: CASSSGTGTCPGTGELFF.

DNA of the CDR3: TGCGCCAGCAGCTACGGACTAGCGGTCTCCTACAATGAGCAGTTCTTC. Translation: CASSYGLAVSYNEQFF. This chain connects TRBV5-1 to TRBJ2-1, with 10 bases identical to TRBD2. The germline V gene encodes CDR1 SGHRS and CDR2 YFSETQ. V dropped 3 bases and J dropped 0; count of bases not matched to a gene: 3. The CDR3 totals 16 residues.

The chain uses TRBV18 and TRBJ2-1; 12 positions agree with TRBD2. The CDR3 totals 14 residues. The trim removed 6 bases at V and 8 bases at J, leaving 5 bases unmatched. Germline loops: CDR1 KGHSH, CDR2 LQKENI. CDR3 nucleotides: TGTGCCAGCTCCCGGACTAGCGGGAATCATGAGCAGTTCTTC. Protein sequence: CASSRTSGNHEQFF.

This clonotype came up a few times. V is TRBV27 and J is TRBJ1-5; 7 bases match TRBD1. V shed 1 base, J shed 0 bases, and the junction held 6 bases outside the gene matches. Germline V gene sequence: CDR1 MNHEY, CDR2 SMNVEV (reference sequence). The CDR3 spans 17 residues. The CDR3 nucleotides are TGTGCCAGCAGTTTATGGGGGACAGTGGATAGCAATCAGCCCCAGCATTTT. This translates into CASSLWGTVDSNQPQHF.

This clonotype was counted only a few times. The rearrangement uses TRBV29-1 and TRBJ2-7; TRBD2 agrees at 8 bases. This CDR3 spans 11 amino acids. V shed 2 bases and J 9 bases; nucleotides not matched to a gene: 3. Germline loops: CDR1 SQVTM, CDR2 ANQGSEA. This CDR3 is CSVEREGWQYF. The DNA for the CDR3 is TGCAGCGTTGAACGGGAGGGATGGCAGTACTTC.

This clonotype was seen more than once but under ten times. The chain combines TRBV5-8 with TRBJ2-5; no reliable D call. V lost 1 base and J 7 bases, leaving 8 bases between the germline ends. CDR3 length: 12 residues. Per the germline V gene, CDR1 is SGHTS and CDR2 is YDEGEE. The CDR3 coding sequence is TGTGCCAGCAGCTTGCTTCCGGGGACCCAGTACTTC. It is translated as CASSLLPGTQYF.

This clonotype was observed a handful of times. The rearrangement joins TRBV7-2 to TRBJ2-5, with D unresolved. Germline CDR1 SGHTA, CDR2 FQGNSA. Trimming cost V 1 base and J 3 bases, with 12 bases left between them. The CDR3 is 15 residues long. The CDR3 reads CASSLVLHKEETQYF. The CDR3 DNA follows: TGTGCCAGCAGCTTAGTTCTGCACAAGGAAGAGACCCAGTACTTC.

The chain links TRBV20-1 to TRBJ2-1; TRBD2 agrees at 8 bases. The CDR3 sequence is 16 residues long. The junction had 4 bases not matched to a gene; V was cut back by 0 bases and J by 0 bases. Germline V gene sequence: CDR1 DFQATT, CDR2 SNEGSKA (reference sequence). The CDR3 sequence: CSARDVAGYSYNEQFF. CDR3 DNA: TGCAGTGCTAGAGATGTAGCGGGGTACTCCTACAATGAGCAGTTCTTC.

The genes are TRBV7-9 and TRBJ2-7, with 8 bases aligning to TRBD2. The CDR3 extends over 16 amino acids. J was trimmed by 3 bases and V by 5 bases; bases with no gene match: 12. Germline V CDR1 and CDR2: SEHNR, FQNEAQ (reference sequence). CDR3 sequence (DNA): TGTGCCAGCAGCACCTGGACGGGAGGGGGAAGCTACGAGCAGTACTTC. It encodes CASSTWTGGGSYEQYF.

The J gene is TRBJ2-3, the V gene TRBV14, with D hard to call. Germline assignment: CDR1 SGHDN and CDR2 FVKESK. The V and J ends lost 1 base and 3 bases respectively, with 11 bases between them. The CDR3 runs to 15 residues. In DNA, the CDR3 is TGTGCCAGCAGCCAAGTCCCTAGAAGGACAGATACGCAGTATTTT. Translation: CASSQVPRRTDTQYF. Using reference TRBV14 and TRBJ2-3 for the parts outside the CDR3, the full variable domain is EAGVTQFPSHSVIEKGQTVTLRCDPISGHDNLYWYRRVMGKEIKFLLHFVKESKQDESGMPNNRFLAERTGGTYSTLKVQPAELEDSGVYFCASSQVPRRTDTQYFGPGTRLTVL.

The chain uses TRBV20-1 and TRBJ1-5; TRBD1 is a possible D gene (6 bases). The germline V gene encodes CDR1 DFQATT and CDR2 SNEGSKA (reference sequence). The CDR3 contains 15 residues. V was clipped by 0 bases and J by 4 bases, with 13 bases between them. The CDR3 spells CSAREGRQGNQPQHF. CDR3 DNA: TGCAGTGCTAGAGAAGGTCGGCAGGGGAATCAGCCCCAGCATTTT.

J is TRBJ2-5 and V is TRBV2; either TRBD1 or TRBD2 may fit D (5 bases each). Germline V gene data show CDR1 as SNHLY and CDR2 as FYNNEI. The V end was cut by 6 bases, the J end by 5 bases, with 19 bases between. This CDR3 contains 15 residues. This CDR3 is CASRTGAQTRETQYF. CDR3 in DNA: TGTGCCAGCAGGACCGGGGCCCAAACCCGCGAGACCCAGTACTTC. The full variable domain, its missing parts supplied by reference TRBV2 and TRBJ2-5, is EPEVTQTPSHQVTQMGQEVILRCVPISNHLYFYWYRQILGQKVEFLVSFYNNEISEKSEIFDDQFSVERPDGSNFTLKIRSTKLEDSAMYFCASRTGAQTRETQYFGPGTRLLVL.

This clonotype showed up just a few times. This chain links TRBV15 with TRBJ2-7; D ambiguous. Trimming took off 0 bases at V and 2 bases at J, with 5 bases between the two ends. From germline, CDR1 is LNHNV and CDR2 YYDKDF (reference sequence). CDR3 length equals 13 residues. This CDR3 reads CATSRDLTYEQYF. The CDR3 nucleotides read TGTGCCACCAGCAGAGATCTCACCTACGAGCAGTACTTC.

The table lists this clonotype with a few counts. The CDR3 protein is CASSMAGVYGYTF. The CDR3 nucleotides read TGTGCCAGCAGCATGGCGGGGGTGTATGGCTACACCTTC. The chain has TRBV7-9 and TRBJ1-2; tentative D call: TRBD1 (5 bases). CDR3 length: 13 amino acids. The germline V gene encodes CDR1 SEHNR and CDR2 FQNEAQ (reference sequence). V gave up 5 bases and J gave up 5 bases, with 12 bases separating them.

The V call is TRBV10-3, the J call TRBJ2-1; 12 bases match TRBD2. This CDR3 comprises 19 residues. CDR1 and CDR2 (germline): ENHRY, SYGVKD. Unmatched junction bases numbered 16, after V lost 3 bases and J lost 7 bases. The CDR3 DNA reads as TGTGCCATCAGTGACCCTAGCGGGAGGGCCGAAAGTGTTTGGAATGAGCAGTTCTTC. Translation gives CAISDPSGRAESVWNEQFF.

The chain employs TRBV5-6 and TRBJ1-1, with 7 bases matching TRBD1. J gave up 7 bases and V 4 bases, and 4 bases lay outside the gene matches. Germline lookup yields CDR1 SGHDT and CDR2 YYEEEE. The CDR3 extends over 12 amino acids. CDR3 sequence: CASSPGDSEAFF. CDR3 nucleotide sequence: TGTGCCAGCAGCCCAGGGGACAGTGAAGCTTTCTTT.